This T cell receptor beta chain was sequenced for a study of blood T cell repertoires in COVID-19. Losses at the gene ends were 3 bases for V and 7 bases for J; bases not matched to a gene: 10. The V gene's germline CDR1 is SGDLS and CDR2 YYNGEE. CDR3 length: 17 residues. Original processing notes: From reference gene primer amplification, estimates of nucleated cell counts were derived. The method was immunoSEQ multiplex PCR; TCRdb's version includes in-frame clones alone and lacks a portion of them. V, J and clone size are those of that table, while D and trimming were read from the DNA. This table has more than 110,000 clones, 60% to 80% appearing once.

The chain combines TRBV9 with TRBJ1-6, with 10 positions matching TRBD1. The TCR was taken from a woman between 50 and 59 years old with active or convalescent COVID-19. Sequencing was done on a sample of peripheral blood. The CDR3 DNA reads TGTGCCAGCAGCGACCACCCGGGACAGGGGATCAATTCACCCCTCCACTTT. Encoded protein: CASSDHPGQGINSPLHF.